This T cell receptor beta chain was recovered during a study of cytomegalovirus exposure and HLA in healthy donors. Trimming stripped 6 bases from V and 3 bases from J, with 12 bases between. Germline CDR1 MNHEY, CDR2 SMNVEV (reference sequence). This CDR3 has 13 amino acids. Profiled with immunoSEQ multiplex PCR; TCRdb holds only in-frame clones, not every one. The sample includes more than 150,000 clones, about 80% seen only once; the top ten take 6% to 9%. This clone was picked up a small number of times. The target antigen is unknown. Study results and caveats: Subsequent analysis of the 120 or so validation repertoires found a tendency for first-cohort TCR clusters to co-occur. Some TCR beta chains (164 of them) were listed as cytomegalovirus-associated. In vitro assays verified that three CMV-associated chains recognized CMV antigens specifically. Reports showed the classifier diagnosing cytomegalovirus status with high specificity and sensitivity.

The TCR originated in a man younger than 35 in good health and CMV-seropositive. V gene TRBV27 combines with J gene TRBJ2-7; weak D call: TRBD2 (6 bases). The sequencing sample was made of PBMCs. DNA for the CDR3: TGTGCCAGCAGCCAGCGGGCCTACTACGAGCAGTACTTC. Translation: CASSQRAYYEQYF.